The sequence of this TCR beta chain was determined in a study of shared clonotypes between healthy human individuals. The table lists this clone with a count of one. Trimming took off 6 bases at V and 7 bases at J, with 22 bases between the two ends. Germline loops: CDR1 LGHNA, CDR2 YNFKEQ. This CDR3 has 15 residues. Each cell subset's genomic DNA was divided evenly among several immunoSEQ plates. Sequencing was performed on unsorted PBMC DNA using ten immunoSEQ deep assay plates. How the authors handled the data: Junction-only immunoSEQ data arrived without quality scores, meaning filtering differed. The assay was immunoSEQ multiplex PCR, and TCRdb's table has in-frame clones only and misses some. V, J and clone size are those of that table, while D and trimming were read from the DNA. The data hold around 500,000 clones, with approximately 81% observed a single time.

The TCR comes from a woman aged 40 to 50 in good health. Some clones in this sample may be carry-over from other donors' samples. The specimen sequenced was PBMCs. V and J are TRBV4-2 and TRBJ2-7; a weak D match, TRBD1 (5 bases). The CDR3 bases are TGTGCCAGCAGTCCCAGTGGGGCCCACCTTCGAGAGCAGTACTTC. Translating gives CASSPSGAHLREQYF.